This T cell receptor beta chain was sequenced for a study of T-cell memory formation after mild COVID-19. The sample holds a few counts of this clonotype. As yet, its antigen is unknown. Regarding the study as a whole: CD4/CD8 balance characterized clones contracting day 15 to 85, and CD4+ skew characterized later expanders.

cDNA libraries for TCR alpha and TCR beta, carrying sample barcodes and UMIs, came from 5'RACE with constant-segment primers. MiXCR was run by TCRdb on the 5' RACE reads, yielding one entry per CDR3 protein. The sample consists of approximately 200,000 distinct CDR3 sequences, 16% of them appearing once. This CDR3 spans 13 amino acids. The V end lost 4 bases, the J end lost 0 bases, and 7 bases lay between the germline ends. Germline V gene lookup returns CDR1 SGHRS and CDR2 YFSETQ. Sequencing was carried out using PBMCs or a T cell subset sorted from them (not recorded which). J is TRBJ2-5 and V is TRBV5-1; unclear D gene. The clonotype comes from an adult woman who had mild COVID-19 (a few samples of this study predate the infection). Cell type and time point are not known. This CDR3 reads CASSPPNQETQYF. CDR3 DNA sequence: TGCGCCAGCAGCCCACCCAACCAAGAGACCCAGTACTTC.